Below are 32 T cell receptor beta chains sequenced from a single sample in a study of blood T cell repertoires in COVID-19 (dated by TCRdb to about 2020). The library was built by means of the immunoSEQ multiplex PCR assay. TCRdb took this table from immuneACCESS and kept in-frame rearrangements with V and J called. Such tables lack part of the clones; where checked against another copy, unresolved V genes explain under half of the gap, and the rest is unexplained. The table for this sample lists fewer than 500,000 clones; more than 75% of them were counted only once. Approximately 1.2% of the sample comes from the top ten. Sequencing input: PBMCs or T cells enriched from blood (not recorded which). These TCRs come from a man between 25 and 39 years old who had recovered from COVID-19.

J is TRBJ1-5 and V is TRBV19; no definite D call. V lost 7 bases and J lost 0, with 19 bases in between. Germline CDR1 LNHDA, CDR2 SQIVND (reference sequence). This CDR3 spans 17 amino acids. The CDR3: CASISGRRAHSNQPQHF. The CDR3 nucleotides are TGTGCCAGTATAAGCGGCAGGCGGGCCCATAGCAATCAGCCCCAGCATTTT.

This chain connects TRBV19 to TRBJ2-7; D may be TRBD1 (5 bases). The germline CDR1 and CDR2 sequences are LNHDA and SQIVND (reference sequence). This CDR3 region has 13 residues. V was cut by 3 bases and J by 8 bases, with 14 bases left in between. CDR3 in amino acids: CASSIGFLGQQYF. In nucleotides, the CDR3 is TGTGCCAGTAGTATCGGGTTTCTGGGGCAGCAGTACTTC.

The chain has TRBV5-1 and TRBJ2-5; 7 bases align to TRBD2. Germline CDR1 is SGHRS and CDR2 is YFSETQ. V dropped 4 bases and J dropped 2; count of bases not matched to a gene: 11. CDR3 length: 16 amino acids. The CDR3 protein is CASSAGVTGGQETQYF. CDR3 in DNA: TGCGCCAGCAGCGCCGGCGTAACGGGGGGACAAGAGACCCAGTACTTC.

The DNA for the CDR3 is TGTGCCAGCAGCCAAGGGGACACCGGGGACTACGAGCAGTACTTC. Translated, it gives CASSQGDTGDYEQYF. The chain couples TRBV3-1 (or the pseudogene TRBV3-2) to TRBJ2-7, with D perhaps matching TRBD1 (6 bases). V shed 1 base and J shed 3 bases, with 13 bases lying between them. This CDR3 region has 15 residues. Germline V CDR1 and CDR2: LGHDT, YNNKEL (reference sequence).

This chain connects TRBV4-3 to TRBJ1-6; possibly TRBD1 for D (5 bases). Germline CDR1 is LGHNA and CDR2 is YSLEER. Trimming cost V 1 base and J 0 bases, with 16 bases left between them. The CDR3 is made up of 19 amino acids. The CDR3 sequence: CASSQGVNRLSSYNSPLHF. DNA of the CDR3: TGCGCCAGCAGCCAAGGGGTTAACAGGCTCAGCTCCTATAATTCACCCCTCCACTTT.

V usage is TRBV29-1 and J usage is TRBJ2-3, with 11 bases matching TRBD2. The germline CDR1 and CDR2 sequences are SQVTM and ANQGSEA. The length of the CDR3 is 13 residues. J lost 2 bases, V lost 8 bases, and 3 bases had no gene match. Here the CDR3 reads CSSSGGLTDTQYF. CDR3 nucleotides: TGCAGCTCTAGCGGGGGGCTCACAGATACGCAGTATTTT.

DNA for the CDR3: TGTGCCAGCAGTTGGGACATCGGTGAGCAGTTCTTC. Amino acids: CASSWDIGEQFF. The rearrangement joins TRBV12-3 or TRBV12-4 to TRBJ2-1, with D possibly matching TRBD1 (6 bases). Trimming removed 4 bases at V and 9 bases at J, with 10 bases between. The CDR3 consists of 12 residues.

V gene TRBV4-3 combines with J gene TRBJ2-3; 7 bases are a match to TRBD1. This CDR3 comprises 14 residues. Germline V CDR1 and CDR2: LGHNA, YSLEER. V gave up 0 bases and J gave up 6 bases; unmatched junction bases: 3. Written as DNA, the CDR3 is TGCGCCAGCAGCCAAGAGCCCAGGGGGGATACGCAGTATTTT. Translation: CASSQEPRGDTQYF.

The rearrangement links TRBV20-1 to TRBJ2-3; D gene ambiguous. This CDR3 region has 11 residues. The V gene lost 5 bases and the J gene lost 2 bases, with 5 bases spanning the gap. The germline V gene encodes CDR1 DFQATT and CDR2 SNEGSKA (reference sequence). This chain's CDR3 is CSAFHTDTQYF. CDR3 bases: TGCAGTGCTTTCCACACAGATACGCAGTATTTT.

The sample holds a few counts of this clone. V gene TRBV6-5 combines with J gene TRBJ2-3; maybe TRBD2 (5 bases). CDR1 and CDR2 (germline): MNHEY, SVGAGI. This CDR3 comprises 15 residues. Trimming took off 6 bases at V and 2 bases at J, with 15 bases between the two ends. The CDR3 sequence: CASRSGNAYTDTQYF. In DNA, the CDR3 is TGTGCCAGCAGATCCGGGAACGCTTACACAGATACGCAGTATTTT.

A few counts support this clone. The V call is TRBV3-1 (or the pseudogene TRBV3-2), the J call TRBJ2-2; D is perhaps TRBD1 (6 bases). This CDR3 region has 14 residues. From germline, CDR1 is LGHDT and CDR2 YNNKEL (reference sequence). Trimming stripped 1 base from V and 5 bases from J, with 8 bases between. CDR3 coding DNA: TGTGCCAGCAGCCAAGGAGGGGGTACCGGGGAGCTGTTTTTT. Encoded protein: CASSQGGGTGELFF.

V usage is TRBV6-5 and J usage is TRBJ1-1, with D possibly TRBD1 on 5 matching bases. The V end lost 6 bases, the J end lost 0 bases, and 11 bases lay between the germline ends. CDR1 MNHEY and CDR2 SVGAGI come from the germline V gene. CDR3 size: 14 residues. In DNA form, the CDR3 reads TGTGCCAGCAGGCGGGACGGAGTGAACACTGAAGCTTTCTTT. Translating it yields CASRRDGVNTEAFF.

The chain links TRBV10-3 to TRBJ2-2; TRBD2 agrees at 9 bases. Germline CDR1 and CDR2: ENHRY and SYGVKD. This CDR3 is built from 16 residues. Unmatched junction bases numbered 5, after V lost 5 bases and J lost 1 base. The CDR3 reads CAISSTSGWNTGELFF. For the CDR3, the DNA is TGTGCCATCAGTTCGACTAGCGGCTGGAACACCGGGGAGCTGTTTTTT.

The chain combines TRBV3-1 (or the pseudogene TRBV3-2) with TRBJ1-6; possibly TRBD1 for D (6 bases). V was clipped by 3 bases and J by 11 bases, with 20 bases between them. This CDR3 has 16 amino acids. The V gene's germline CDR1 is LGHDT and CDR2 YNNKEL (reference sequence). For the CDR3, the DNA is TGTGCCAGCAGCCACTTCGCGGGGGCCAGACCCACACCCCTCCACTTT. The encoded protein is CASSHFAGARPTPLHF.

This chain joins TRBV7-2 and TRBJ1-4; D is ambiguous. Germline V lookup: CDR1 SGHTA, CDR2 FQGNSA. The CDR3 totals 15 residues. V lost 5 bases to trimming and J lost 4 bases, with 14 bases between them. CDR3 nucleotides: TGTGCCAGCAGCCCGAAGAGGGCCCGTAATGAAAAACTGTTTTTT. It is translated as CASSPKRARNEKLFF.

This clone was seen a few times. The V gene is TRBV10-3, the J gene TRBJ1-4, with D possibly matching TRBD1 (6 bases). The CDR3 is made up of 15 amino acids. The V gene's germline CDR1 is ENHRY and CDR2 SYGVKD. Trimming removed 2 bases from V and 7 bases from J, with 14 bases in between. The CDR3 region is CAISEMRGKSEKLFF. The CDR3 DNA is TGTGCCATCAGTGAGATGAGGGGGAAGAGTGAAAAACTGTTTTTT.

This sequence joins TRBV4-3 and TRBJ2-5; 13 bases map to TRBD2. With 0 bases clipped from V and 3 bases from J, the junction kept 1 base outside the gene matches. The CDR3 has 16 amino acids. Germline values: CDR1 LGHNA, CDR2 YSLEER. The DNA for the CDR3 is TGCGCCAGCAGCCAAGAAGGGACTAGCGGGGAAGAGACCCAGTACTTC. Residues: CASSQEGTSGEETQYF.

The gene calls are TRBV11-2 and TRBJ2-3, with 7 nucleotides matching TRBD2. Germline trimming cut 5 bases from V and 2 bases from J; bases unmatched to any gene: 13. Germline V lookup: CDR1 SGHAT, CDR2 FQNNGV. The CDR3 has 17 residues. This CDR3 reads CASSDLGWGGYTDTQYF. In nucleotides, the CDR3 is TGTGCCAGCAGCGACCTCGGTTGGGGGGGGTACACAGATACGCAGTATTTT.

The V gene is TRBV10-3, the J gene TRBJ1-1, with D maybe TRBD1 (6 bases). Germline CDR1 and CDR2: ENHRY and SYGVKD. The V end was cut by 3 bases, the J end by 6 bases, with 8 bases between. The CDR3 extends over 12 amino acids. This CDR3 is CAISDAGAEAFF. CDR3 coding DNA: TGTGCCATCAGTGACGCAGGGGCTGAAGCTTTCTTT.

CDR3 nucleotide sequence: TGTGCCAGCAGCTTAGGCGGTAGGGACTATGAAGCTTTCTTT. Its translation: CASSLGGRDYEAFF. The V and J genes are TRBV7-3 and TRBJ1-1; weak D call: TRBD1 (5 bases). Germline V lookup: CDR1 SGHTA, CDR2 FQGTGA. V was clipped by 2 bases and J by 7 bases, with 14 bases between them. The CDR3 totals 14 residues.

The chain links TRBV7-8 to TRBJ1-1, with no clear D. V lost 2 bases and J lost 3, with 13 bases in between. The CDR3 length is 15 residues. The V gene's germline CDR1 is SGHVS and CDR2 FQNEAQ. Here the CDR3 reads CASSLYGTGDTEAFF. CDR3 bases: TGTGCCAGCAGCTTATATGGAACCGGGGACACTGAAGCTTTCTTT.

V and J are TRBV5-1 and TRBJ1-2, with a possible D match to TRBD1 (6 bases). The CDR3 totals 14 residues. Germline V lookup: CDR1 SGHRS, CDR2 YFSETQ. V was cut by 5 bases and J by 4 bases, with 15 bases left in between. DNA for the CDR3: TGCGCCAGCAGGGGGGTACAGGGCTCCTATGGCTACACCTTC. The encoded protein is CASRGVQGSYGYTF.

The rearrangement joins TRBV5-1 to TRBJ2-2, with 7 nucleotides matching TRBD1. The junction had 7 bases not matched to a gene; V was cut back by 4 bases and J by 1 base. CDR3 size: 16 residues. Germline assignment: CDR1 SGHRS and CDR2 YFSETQ. CDR3 region: CASSEGQLKNTGELFF. Written as DNA, the CDR3 is TGCGCCAGCAGCGAGGGACAGCTTAAGAACACCGGGGAGCTGTTTTTT.

V is TRBV18 and J is TRBJ2-3, with a possible D match to TRBD2 (5 bases). V was clipped by 3 bases and J by 1 base, with 17 bases between them. This CDR3 is 17 amino acids long. Germline V gene lookup returns CDR1 KGHSH and CDR2 LQKENI. CDR3 region: CASSPGPPGSGTDTQYF. The CDR3 DNA follows: TGTGCCAGCTCACCTGGACCTCCGGGGTCAGGCACAGATACGCAGTATTTT.

The chain is built from TRBV7-2 and TRBJ1-2, with D possibly TRBD1 on 5 matching bases. Per the germline V gene, CDR1 is SGHTA and CDR2 is FQGNSA. There are 15 residues in the CDR3. The ends were cut back, 3 bases at V and 8 bases at J, with 19 bases in the middle. For the CDR3, the DNA is TGTGCCAGCAGCTTGGGGTTTTGGAGGGGAGGCGGCTACACCTTC. This translates into CASSLGFWRGGGYTF.

The chain recombines TRBV12-5 with TRBJ2-7; TRBD1 matches 8 bases. With 5 bases clipped from V and 3 bases from J, the junction kept 6 bases outside the gene matches. The CDR3 is 14 residues long. Germline lookup yields CDR1 LGHNT and CDR2 FRNRAP. CDR3 bases: TGTGCTAGTGGTCAACAGGGGGGCGGCTACGAGCAGTACTTC. Its translation is CASGQQGGGYEQYF.

The CDR3 DNA reads as TGTGCCAGTAGTATAGGGACAGGACCGAACACTGAAGCTTTCTTT. Protein sequence: CASSIGTGPNTEAFF. The chain employs TRBV19 and TRBJ1-1; TRBD1 matches 7 bases. The CDR3 length is 15 residues. CDR1 is LNHDA and CDR2 is SQIVND in the germline V gene (reference sequence). The J segment lost 1 base and the V segment lost 1 base, leaving 3 bases of the junction unmatched. The variable domain in full, completed from reference TRBV19 and TRBJ1-1, reads DGGITQSPKYLFRKEGQNVTLSCEQNLNHDAMYWYRQDPGQGLRLIYYSQIVNDFQKGDIAEGYSVSREKKESFPLTVTSAQKNPTAFYLCASSIGTGPNTEAFFGQGTRLTVV.

The J gene is TRBJ1-5, the V gene TRBV4-1; no definite D call. The CDR3 is 15 residues long. CDR1 is MGHRA, CDR2 YSYEKL, per germline. V was pared by 4 bases and J by 0 bases, with 10 bases between. CDR3 nucleotides: TGCGCCAGCAGCCTGACCTCGGGTAGCAATCAGCCCCAGCATTTT. Translated: CASSLTSGSNQPQHF.

The V and J genes are TRBV7-2 and TRBJ1-1, with TRBD1 as a possible D gene (6 bases). The CDR3 loop spans 14 amino acids. Germline loops: CDR1 SGHTA, CDR2 FQGNSA. Deletions cut 4 bases from V and 5 bases from J, with 14 bases between. For the CDR3, the DNA is TGTGCCAGCAGCTCAACCTACAGGGTAACTGAAGCTTTCTTT. Amino acid sequence: CASSSTYRVTEAFF. The full variable domain, rest sourced from reference TRBV7-2 and TRBJ1-1, is GAGVSQSPSNKVTEKGKDVELRCDPISGHTALYWYRQSLGQGLEFLIYFQGNSAPDKSGLPSDRFSAERTGGSVSTLTIQRTQQEDSAVYLCASSSTYRVTEAFFGQGTRLTVV.

The chain combines TRBV18 with TRBJ1-1, with 7 bases aligning to TRBD1. The CDR3 extends over 14 amino acids. The V gene's germline CDR1 is KGHSH and CDR2 LQKENI. V lost 4 bases to trimming and J lost 4 bases; unmatched junction nucleotides: 6. CDR3 residues: CASSQGARGTEAFF. The CDR3 region has the DNA TGTGCCAGCTCACAGGGGGCGCGGGGCACTGAAGCTTTCTTT.

This chain links TRBV18 with TRBJ1-4; weak D call: TRBD1 (5 bases). The V gene's germline CDR1 is KGHSH and CDR2 LQKENI. This CDR3 region has 15 residues. V lost 3 bases and J 0 bases, leaving 8 bases between the germline ends. CDR3 in amino acids: CASSPTGATNEKLFF. The CDR3 DNA is TGTGCCAGCTCACCCACGGGGGCAACTAATGAAAAACTGTTTTTT.

This sequence joins TRBV6-1 and TRBJ1-5; D ambiguous. CDR3 length: 17 amino acids. V dropped 0 bases and J dropped 3 bases, with 15 bases sitting between them. Germline loops: CDR1 MNHNS, CDR2 SASEGT. In nucleotides, the CDR3 is TGTGCCAGCAGTGAAGCGGCAGGTGATCTACCCAATCAGCCCCAGCATTTT. Translated, it gives CASSEAAGDLPNQPQHF.